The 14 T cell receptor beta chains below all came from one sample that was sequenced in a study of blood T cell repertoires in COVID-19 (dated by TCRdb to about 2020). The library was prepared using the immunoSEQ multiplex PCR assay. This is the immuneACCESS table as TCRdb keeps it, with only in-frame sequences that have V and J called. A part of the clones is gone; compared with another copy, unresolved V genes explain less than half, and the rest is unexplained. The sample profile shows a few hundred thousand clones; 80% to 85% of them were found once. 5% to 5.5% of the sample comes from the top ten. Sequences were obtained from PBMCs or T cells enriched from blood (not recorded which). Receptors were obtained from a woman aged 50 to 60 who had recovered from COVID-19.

The chain's CDR3 is CASSQAGALYNEQFF. In nucleotides, the CDR3 is TGTGCCAGCAGCCAAGCTGGGGCTCTCTACAATGAGCAGTTCTTC. V and J are TRBV3-1 (or the pseudogene TRBV3-2) and TRBJ2-1, with D possibly TRBD1 on 5 matching bases. V dropped 1 base and J dropped 3 bases, with 10 bases sitting between them. Per the germline V gene, CDR1 is LGHDT and CDR2 is YNNKEL (reference sequence). The length of the CDR3 is 15 residues.

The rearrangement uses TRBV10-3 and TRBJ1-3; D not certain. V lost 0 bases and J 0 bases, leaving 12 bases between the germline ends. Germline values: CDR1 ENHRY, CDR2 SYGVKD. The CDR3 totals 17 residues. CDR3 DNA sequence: TGTGCCATCAGTGAGTCGGGAGGTCCAAGCTCTGGAAACACCATATATTTT. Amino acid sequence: CAISESGGPSSGNTIYF.

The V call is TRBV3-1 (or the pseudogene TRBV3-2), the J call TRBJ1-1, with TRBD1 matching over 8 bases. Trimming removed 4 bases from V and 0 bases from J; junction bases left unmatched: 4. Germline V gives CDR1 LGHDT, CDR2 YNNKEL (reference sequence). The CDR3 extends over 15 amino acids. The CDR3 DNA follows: TGTGCCAGCAGCCGGGACAGGACTTTGAACACTGAAGCTTTCTTT. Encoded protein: CASSRDRTLNTEAFF.

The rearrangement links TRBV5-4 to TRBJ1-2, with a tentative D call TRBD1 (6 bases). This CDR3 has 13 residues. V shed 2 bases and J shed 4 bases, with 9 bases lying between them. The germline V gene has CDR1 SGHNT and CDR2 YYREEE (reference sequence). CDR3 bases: TGTGCCAGCAGCTTCCCGGACAGCTATGGCTACACCTTC. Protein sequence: CASSFPDSYGYTF.

The CDR3 DNA follows: TGTGCCAGTACGGGAACCAACTCTGGGGCCAACGTCCTGACTTTC. Translating it yields CASTGTNSGANVLTF. The chain has TRBV19 and TRBJ2-6; a weak D match, TRBD2 (5 bases). The CDR3 spans 15 residues. Per the germline V gene, CDR1 is LNHDA and CDR2 is SQIVND (reference sequence). V lost 7 bases to trimming and J lost 0 bases, with 10 bases between them.

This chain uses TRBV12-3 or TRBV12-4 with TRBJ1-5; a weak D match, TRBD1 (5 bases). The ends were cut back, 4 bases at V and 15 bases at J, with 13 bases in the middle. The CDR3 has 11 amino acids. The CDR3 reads CASSSRQSLHF. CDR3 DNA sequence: TGTGCCAGCAGTTCCCGACAGTCCTTGCATTTT.

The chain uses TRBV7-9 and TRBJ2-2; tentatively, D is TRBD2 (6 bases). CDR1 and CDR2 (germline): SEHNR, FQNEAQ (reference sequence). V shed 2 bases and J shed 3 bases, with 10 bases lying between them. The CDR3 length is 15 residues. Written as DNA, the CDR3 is TGTGCCAGCAGCTTATTCGGGGGTGACACCGGGGAGCTGTTTTTT. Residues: CASSLFGGDTGELFF.

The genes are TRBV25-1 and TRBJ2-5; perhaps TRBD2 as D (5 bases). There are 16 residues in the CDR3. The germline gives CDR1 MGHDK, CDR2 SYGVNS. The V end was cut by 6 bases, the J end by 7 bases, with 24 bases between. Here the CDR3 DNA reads TGTGCCAGCAGAGCAAGCCAAATCGGGAAGTTGGGGACCCAGTACTTC. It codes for CASRASQIGKLGTQYF.

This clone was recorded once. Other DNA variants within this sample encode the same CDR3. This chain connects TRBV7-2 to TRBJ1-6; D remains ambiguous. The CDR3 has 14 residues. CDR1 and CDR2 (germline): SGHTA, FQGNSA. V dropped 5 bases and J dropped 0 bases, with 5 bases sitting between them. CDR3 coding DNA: TGTGCCAGCAGCCTGAGCTCCTATAATTCACCCCTCCACTTT. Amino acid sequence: CASSLSSYNSPLHF.

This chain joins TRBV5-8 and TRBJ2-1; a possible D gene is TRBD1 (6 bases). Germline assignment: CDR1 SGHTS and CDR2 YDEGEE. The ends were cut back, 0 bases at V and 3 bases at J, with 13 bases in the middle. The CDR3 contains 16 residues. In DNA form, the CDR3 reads TGTGCCAGCAGCTTGGTGGGGGCTCGATTCTACAATGAGCAGTTCTTC. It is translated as CASSLVGARFYNEQFF.

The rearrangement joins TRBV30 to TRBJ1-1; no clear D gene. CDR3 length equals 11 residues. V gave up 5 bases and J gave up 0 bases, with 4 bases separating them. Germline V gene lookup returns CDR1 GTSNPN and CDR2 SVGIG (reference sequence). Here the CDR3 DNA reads TGTGCCTGGCAATTGAACACTGAAGCTTTCTTT. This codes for CAWQLNTEAFF.

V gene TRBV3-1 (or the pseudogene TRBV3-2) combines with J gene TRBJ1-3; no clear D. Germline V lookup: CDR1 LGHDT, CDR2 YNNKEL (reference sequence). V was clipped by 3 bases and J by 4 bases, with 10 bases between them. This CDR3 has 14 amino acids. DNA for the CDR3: TGTGCCAGCAGCCATCTACAGTTGGGAAACACCATATATTTT. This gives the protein CASSHLQLGNTIYF.

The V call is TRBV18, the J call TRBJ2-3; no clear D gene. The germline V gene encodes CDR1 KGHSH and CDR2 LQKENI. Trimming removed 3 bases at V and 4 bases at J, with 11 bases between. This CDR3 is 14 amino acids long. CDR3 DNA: TGTGCCAGCTCACCTAAGTGGCAGTCAGATACGCAGTATTTT. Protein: CASSPKWQSDTQYF.

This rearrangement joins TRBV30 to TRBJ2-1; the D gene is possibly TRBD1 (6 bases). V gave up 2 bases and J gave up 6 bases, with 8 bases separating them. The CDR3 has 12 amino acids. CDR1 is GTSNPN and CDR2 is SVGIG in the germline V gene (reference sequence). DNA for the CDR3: TGTGCCTGGAGTCAACAGGGCAATGAGCAGTTCTTC. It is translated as CAWSQQGNEQFF. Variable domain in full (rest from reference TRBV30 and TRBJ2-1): SQTIHQWPATLVQPVGSPLSLECTVEGTSNPNLYWYRQAAGRGLQLLFYSVGIGQISSEVPQNLSASRPQDRQFILSSKKLLLSDSGFYLCAWSQQGNEQFFGPGTRLTVL.